This TCR beta chain was identified during a study of T cells after yellow fever vaccination. Study outcomes and limitations: Reappearing after the booster were most of the clones from primary vaccination (roughly 96% CD4, 85% to 90% CD8).

On this clonotype itself: Its antigen remains unidentified.

The ends were cut back, 2 bases at V and 9 bases at J, with 15 bases in the middle. Germline CDR1 is SGHTA and CDR2 is FQGNSA. The CDR3 runs to 14 residues. MiXCR, run by TCRdb on the 5' RACE reads, gives a single entry per CDR3 protein. The sample holds just under 600,000 distinct CDR3 sequences, less than 15% seen once. The TCR originated in a young man who received the YFV17D yellow fever vaccine. Sequenced here: PBMCs, sampled on the day of the yellow fever booster vaccination. The chain carries TRBV7-2 and TRBJ2-3, with D unresolved. Written as DNA, the CDR3 is TGTGCCAGCAGCTTAATCGTCTCCCCCGGGACGCAGTATTTT. This codes for CASSLIVSPGTQYF.